Sequencing of this T cell receptor (beta chain) was carried out in a study of human T cells and chemical hapten exposure. Study summary: For the roughly 25-week duration of the study, patients were given weekly doses of diphenylcyclopropenone on the scalp. Study-level findings and limits: Sensitization with DPC brought no change to TCRs above 1 in 1000 in frequency.

Germline CDR1 SGHAT, CDR2 FQNNGV. There are 15 residues in the CDR3. The junction had 10 bases not matched to a gene; V was cut back by 5 bases and J by 3 bases. This clonotype was counted between two and nine times. The antigen remains undetermined. Using its own MiXCR run on the RACE reads, TCRdb lists one record per CDR3 protein. The sample holds over 100,000 distinct CDR3 sequences, 9.2% seen once. As for time point: patch test 2, 6 weeks after DPC sensitization. Treatment here: therapeutic diphenylcyclopropenone sensitization with weekly scalp DPC. Source: whole blood, taken in connection with sensitization to the hapten diphenylcyclopropenone (DPC). The clonotype was recovered from a woman aged 40-49 years with alopecia areata. Some clones in this sample may be carry-over from other donors' samples. The J gene is TRBJ2-7, the V gene TRBV11-2; 7 bases map to TRBD1. Here the CDR3 DNA reads TGTGCCAGCAGCCTCCTCCGGGACAGCAACTACGAGCAGTACTTC. It translates to CASSLLRDSNYEQYF.